One TCR beta chain is described in this entry. In its sample, this clone was seen once. Which antigen it targets is not known. Base qualities are not recorded, but no much larger clone differs from it by a single base. The cohort consisted of some 670 healthy bone marrow donors. At the time of sampling, all cohort members were nominally healthy, though unrecorded immune exposures were likely present. The donor was CMV seronegative and was included in the group of several hundred seronegative cohort members. Every donor gave a peripheral blood sample, and the peripheral blood mononuclear cells from that sample were used for TCR beta sequencing. The Qiagen DNeasy Blood Extraction Kit was used to extract genomic DNA from the blood cell samples. This entry comes from a study of cytomegalovirus exposure and HLA in healthy donors (dated by TCRdb to between 2016 and 2019). General notes on the study: According to an earlier analysis of 550 to 750 of the donors, 200 million or so T cells yielded some 120 million unique TCR beta sequences and about 280 Gb of sequence data. The study profiled the T cell repertoires of hundreds of subjects by immunosequencing and related them to cytomegalovirus serostatus. To decide whether each TCR beta V gene segment behaved as functional or pseudogenic, an earlier analysis of nearly 600 of the donors relied on high-throughput TCR beta sequencing. HLA typing included class I and class II loci at four-digit resolution. In addition to the first cohort of roughly 670 subjects, a separate validation cohort of 100 to 150 different subjects was used. The genetic ancestry cluster associated with self-reported Caucasian donors included about 81% of the roughly 410 genotyped donors. Donor age, sex, ethnicity and CMV serostatus were collected together with the repertoire data. Roughly 300 gigabases of sequencing data and 70 million to 100 million unique TCR sequences were included in an early release covering roughly 600 HLA-typed donors. The number of typed donors differed by locus: about 620-640 for A, B, C, DRB1 and DQB1; 522 for DQA1; 606 for DPA1; and around 490 for DPB1. A later genetic analysis took genome-wide SNP genotypes for about 65% of the roughly 670 donors and used that subset as a discovery cohort. A later analysis re-analyzed previously published TCR beta repertoires from 600 to 850 donors and added high-resolution HLA genotyping to study TCR occurrence patterns. To predict cytomegalovirus infection status, the study brought together high-throughput TCR immunosequencing, statistical association of individual TCRs with disease status, and machine learning. In the later analysis, no new phenotypic data were used to find candidate immune exposures; instead, reliance was placed on TCR beta sequences and their occurrence across donors. Four to six DR-DQ haplotypes were handled as single units for association and clustering because linkage in the cohort was strong. Every discovery cohort repertoire had been produced on one sequencing platform. The study aimed to test whether cataloging public T cell receptors could reveal signatures of past pathogen exposure. On average, around 200,000 unique TCR beta nucleotide sequences were sequenced per donor among a few hundred genotyped donors of the cohort, with roughly 18% of those sequences being non-productive. What the research found in general, with its limitations: In a later genetic analysis, a missense DCLRE1C variant was associated with V-gene and J-gene trimming of TCR beta chains, and the association was replicated in an independent cohort. Because HLA typing was missing for some donors at each locus, association tests included only the typed subset. Only TCR beta chains were sequenced in this cohort, and the absence of alpha or paired-chain data limited detectable features. Linkage disequilibrium might explain the correlated functional status among segregating V segments, but an unknown experimental factor could not be ruled out. In vitro tests confirmed that three of the cytomegalovirus-associated TCR beta chains recognize cytomegalovirus antigens. A later analysis found that HLA-associated TCR beta chains were more clonally expanded and had lower generation probabilities than equally common non-associated chains. A further reported finding was that TCR beta sequences accurately predicted the HLA-A and HLA-B alleles for most subjects in the first cohort. According to a later analysis, parvovirus B19, influenza, CMV and Epstein-Barr virus appeared linked to several top co-occurrence clusters. When HLA alleles, especially DR and DQ, strongly co-occurred, attributing TCR associations to individual alleles was difficult. In the study, 150 to 200 TCR beta chains were listed as associated with cytomegalovirus. A later genetic analysis reported fewer N-insertions in productive TCRs among donors in an Asian-associated ancestry cluster than the roughly 650-donor mean. Across donors, most TCR sequences were observed very rarely, whereas some public TCRs were present in many individuals. It was suggested by the authors that the approach could potentially be generalized to other disease states and immunological phenotypes. In a later analysis, TCR association rates were found to vary across HLA loci, with the most associated TCRs seen for DRB1 alleles and the fewest for HLA-C alleles. The 87-base-pair reads could not distinguish some IMGT-functional V segments, including TRBV6-2 and TRBV6-3, so those segments were excluded. The classifier was reported to diagnose cytomegalovirus status with high specificity and sensitivity in both the original cohort and the validation cohort. A cluster of highly shared sequence variants was judged likely to represent a technical artifact of the sequencing pipeline. The presence/absence analyses assumed that sequencing depth was roughly uniform across donors, and that assumption may not be true. Because counts were too low, 15 to 20 rarely observed V segments, including chromosome 9 orphons, were left out of the earlier analysis of about 620 of the donors. The only immune exposure information available for the cohort was CMV serostatus. A later analysis associated 15,000 to 20,000 TCR beta sequences with specific HLA alleles at a false discovery rate of 0.05. In a later analysis, most CMV-associated TCR beta chains were found to appear HLA-restricted, with HLA associations seemingly driven largely by CMV exposure. In an earlier analysis of roughly 560 of the donors, most TCR beta V segments were observed in productive rearrangements about 87% or about 30% of the time, broadly matching IMGT annotations.

Library method: the immunoSEQ multiplex PCR assay. A mixture of 60 forward primers for TCR Vbeta segments and 13 reverse primers for TCR Jbeta segments was used in the multiplex PCR. A multiplex PCR assay on genomic DNA amplified the CDR3 region of rearranged TCR beta genes. The amplified TCR beta libraries were sequenced on the Illumina HiSeq System as 87-base-pair reads. As for the original processing: A later analysis tallied tens of millions of unique TCR beta chains across the approximately 670 repertoires, and about 10 million of those chains were shared by two or more donors. A nearest-neighbor algorithm error-corrected the raw reads and collapsed the reads into unique sequences, merging closely related sequences to remove PCR and sequencing errors. To assign V, D and J gene segments, CDR3 sequences were aligned to IMGT reference sequences. For a sequence to be retained, a match of at least six nucleotides to both a V gene segment and a J gene segment was required. Rearrangements were called productive when the CDR3 lacked stop codons and stayed in frame with V and J; all others were non-productive. Following IMGT convention, CDR3 was defined as the stretch from the second conserved V-encoded cysteine up to the conserved J-encoded phenylalanine. The earlier analysis of 500 to 600 of the donors excluded sequences that lacked an unambiguous match to a single V gene segment. An earlier analysis of approximately 590 of the donors classified V segments as functional when productive rearrangements were above 56.7% and as segregating when the standard deviation between donors was above 5%. A statistical classification framework was built for diagnosing cytomegalovirus status from the catalog of TCR beta chain sequences. V and J gene assignment, in a later analysis, came from comparing TCR nucleotide sequences with IMGT/GENE-DB human TR gene sequences. Using the TCRdist pipeline, a later analysis assigned CDR3 sequences along with most-parsimonious VDJ recombination scenarios. In a later analysis, each TCR beta chain was defined by its CDR3 amino acid sequence together with its V-gene family, and reads without a unique V-gene family were excluded. To address suspected cross-contamination and a sequencing artifact, a later analysis removed some 620 highly shared, low-generation-probability nucleotide sequences. A later analysis calculated a clonal expansion index for each public chain from normalized within-repertoire ranks of inferred template counts. In a later analysis, generation probabilities were computed with a VDJ recombination model fitted to out-of-frame rearrangements, and the resulting probabilities were checked against IGoR. In a later analysis, TCR-TCR, TCR-HLA and TCR-CMV co-occurrence was scored with hypergeometric tests, and a repertoire-size bias correction was applied to TCR pairs. A later analysis estimated false discovery rates by permuting HLA or CMV assignments 20 times. In a later analysis, co-occurring TCRs were grouped using DBSCAN, and TCRdist sequence similarity was added for clustering within HLA-allele-positive subsets. Repertoires with fewer than 30,000 or more than 120,000 public chains were left out of co-occurrence clustering, as were about 5 repertoires with anomalous nucleotide sharing. This is the immuneACCESS table as TCRdb keeps it, with only in-frame sequences that have V and J called. A part of the clones is gone; compared with another copy, unresolved V genes explain less than half, and the rest is unexplained. The V and J calls and clone size were taken over from that table, and D and trimming were inferred from the DNA. The sample records about 130,000 clones, 80% of which are singletons. The ten most abundant clones make up about 4% of the sample.

V lost 7 bases and J lost 7 bases; the stretch between them is 20 bases long. CDR1 is given as SEHNR and CDR2 as FQNEAQ, both from the germline V gene (reference sequence). The CDR3 goes from the cysteine to the phenylalanine over 15 residues. Only the CDR3 region is kept as DNA, spanning 45 bases read in frame from base 1. The chain employs TRBV7-9 and TRBJ2-1; a tentative D call is TRBD2 (6 bases match). The sample taken for sequencing was PBMCs. This clonotype was obtained from a woman in her 40s in good health and CMV-seronegative. CDR3 loop: CASNTPGVAGNEQFF. The DNA sequence is as follows: TGTGCCAGCAACACCCCGGGAGTGGCGGGGAATGAGCAGTTCTTC. Supplemented by the reference TRBV7-9 and TRBJ2-1 proteins around the CDR3, the complete variable domain is DTGVSQNPRHKITKRGQNVTFRCDPISEHNRLYWYRQTLGQGPEFLTYFQNEAQLEKSRLLSDRFSAERPKGSFSTLEIQRTEQGDSAMYLCASNTPGVAGNEQFFGPGTRLTVL.